This record covers a single TCR beta chain. The entry originates in a study of OX40 agonist ivuxolimab in advanced cancers. V lost 7 bases, J lost 4 bases, and 16 bases stayed unmatched. In germline, CDR1 is MNHEY, CDR2 SMNVEV (reference sequence). There are 19 residues in the CDR3. Method: immunoSEQ multiplex PCR; TCRdb's copy keeps in-frame clones and lacks some. Of 65,000 to 75,000 clones listed, around 84% are singletons. The origin of this receptor is an adult with an advanced solid tumor such as melanoma, head and neck, liver or kidney cancer. This specimen was CD4+ or CD8+ T cells sorted from blood, taken in a trial of the OX40 agonist ivuxolimab. The rearrangement joins TRBV27 to TRBJ2-2; 12 bases match TRBD1. CDR3 DNA: TGTGCCAGCACCGCCAGGGTTCCGTCGGGACAGGGGGCCACCGGGGAGCTGTTTTTT. It is translated as CASTARVPSGQGATGELFF.